This T cell receptor beta chain was observed in a study of T cells after yellow fever vaccination (dated by TCRdb to about 2019). Notes on the research overall: The SMART-Seq v4 Ultra Low Input RNA kit was used to prepare libraries from fractions with low cell numbers. To follow T-cell clones before and after both primary and booster YFV17D yellow fever vaccination, bulk TCR alpha and beta repertoires underwent longitudinal sequencing. Two healthy male donors, one aged 18 to 30 and one aged 30 to 40 years, were included in the cohort. Bulk PBMC replicates and cell subsets were isolated from blood drawn at multiple timepoints before and after both primary and secondary immunization.

This clonotype was detected many times. Its antigen is still unknown. No clone much larger than this one lies a single base away; base qualities are absent. The study at large found these results: Compared with the primary T-cell response, the secondary T-cell response was faster but weaker, reaching its peak on day 5 rather than on day 15. A small fraction of clonotypes showed up in both the CD4 and CD8 compartments, probably as a result of convergent recombination. Most clones expanded after primary vaccination (almost 98% of CD4 and roughly 91% of CD8) were re-detected after the booster, suggesting that broad memory maintenance occurred. Because the study included only two donors, the extent to which the findings can be generalized is limited. Computational filtering was required because FACS-sorted repertoires could contain abundant contaminating clonotypes from the bulk population.

Sequenced using an Illumina NovaSeq 6000. TCR cDNA was made using 5'RACE template switching, a step that added a universal primer site and unique molecular identifiers. cDNA synthesis was primed from both the TCR alpha and TCR beta constant segments. Two PCR steps were used to amplify libraries, with sample barcodes and sequencing adapters being added in the second step. Sequencing of libraries was done on Illumina HiSeq 2500 (2x100 bp) or NovaSeq (2x150 bp). Turning to the authors' computational methods: MIGEC was used to demultiplex reads and collapse the reads into UMI consensus sequences, and MiXCR was used for V(D)J alignment. Vaccine-responding clonotypes were defined with edgeR using replicate PBMC samples, requiring FDR below 0.01 and a log2 fold change above 5 up to day 15. Bulk clonotypes were assigned CD4 or CD8 identity according to which sequenced CD4 or CD8 repertoire held them at higher abundance. Using fastp trimming at Q25 and MiXCR clonotype assembly, TCRdb reanalyzed the public sequencing data and kept in-frame beta chains. A single entry per CDR3 protein holds the most common genes and DNA from its merged rows. TCRdb's processing, not the authors', yielded these V and J calls. The sample table shows some 300,000 distinct CDR3 sequences, and approximately 8% are seen once. The biggest ten clones account for about 3.5% of the sample.

In the paper's terms, the treatment or condition label means: live attenuated yellow fever vaccine strain. PBMCs were isolated from peripheral blood using a standard Ficoll-Paque protocol. Dynabeads CD4 and CD8 positive selection kits were used to isolate the CD4 and CD8 T-cell fractions. RNA was extracted with TriZol from bulk PBMCs, CD4 and CD8 fractions, and dextramer-positive and dextramer-negative fractions. CDR1 and CDR2 are drawn from the germline V gene (reference sequence): GTSNPN, SVGIG. From the cysteine through the phenylalanine, the CDR3 covers 15 amino acids. Only the CDR3 DNA is retained, 45 bases long and in frame from the first base. V loses 4 bases at its end and J loses 9 bases; junction bases beyond the gene matches: 10.

Sequencing used CD4+ T cells sorted from PBMCs, obtained 5 days after the yellow fever booster vaccination. The chain is encoded by TRBV30 joined to TRBJ2-1, with 12 central nucleotides matching TRBD2. This receptor was identified in a man in his late teens or twenties who received the YFV17D yellow fever vaccine. The CDR3 region has the sequence CAWTRGRLAGAEQFF. The nucleotides are TGTGCCTGGACCCGCGGACGACTAGCGGGGGCTGAGCAGTTCTTC. The entire variable domain, with the stretches around the CDR3 drawn from the reference TRBV30 and TRBJ2-1 proteins, is SQTIHQWPATLVQPVGSPLSLECTVEGTSNPNLYWYRQAAGRGLQLLFYSVGIGQISSEVPQNLSASRPQDRQFILSSKKLLLSDSGFYLCAWTRGRLAGAEQFFGPGTRLTVL.